This TCR beta chain was captured by sequencing in a study of CD8+ T cells in alopecia areata. Extracted RNA was reverse transcribed, and the resulting cDNA served as sequencing template. Repertoires were generated with immunoSEQ multiplex PCR, while TCRdb's copy carries only in-frame clones and drops some. The table has around 200,000 clones, 50% to 60% seen once; the top ten hold approximately 0.7%. The germline V and J ends were trimmed by 0 bases and 0 bases, with 5 bases remaining between them. The CDR3 consists of 13 residues. CDR1 is GTSNPN and CDR2 is SVGIG in the germline V gene (reference sequence). The treatment was: oral pan-JAK inhibitor, 5-10 mg twice daily. Worth noting for this clone: At the DNA level, this CDR3 is encoded by other sequences in the same sample as well.

This material consisted of CD4+ T cells sorted from blood, taken at week 4, from a patient treated with tofacitinib. The chain links TRBV30 to TRBJ1-1; D unclear. This TCR was recovered from a human donor with alopecia areata. This CDR3 is CAWSVKVNTEAFF. The CDR3 nucleotides are TGTGCCTGGAGTGTAAAAGTGAACACTGAAGCTTTCTTT.